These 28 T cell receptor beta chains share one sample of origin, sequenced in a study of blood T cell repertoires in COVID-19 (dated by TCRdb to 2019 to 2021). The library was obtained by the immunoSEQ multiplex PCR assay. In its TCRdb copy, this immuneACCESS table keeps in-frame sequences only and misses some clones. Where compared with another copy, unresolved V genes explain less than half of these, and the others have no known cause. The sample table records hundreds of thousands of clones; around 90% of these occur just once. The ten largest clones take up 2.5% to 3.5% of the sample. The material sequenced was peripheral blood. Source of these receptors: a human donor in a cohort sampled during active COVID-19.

The CDR3 spells CASSEASPLRLAGVETQYF. DNA for the CDR3: TGTGCCAGCAGTGAAGCAAGCCCCCTCAGATTAGCGGGGGTGGAGACCCAGTACTTC. V usage is TRBV2 and J usage is TRBJ2-5, with 9 bases identical to TRBD2. With V trimmed by 0 bases and J by 5 bases, 16 bases remained unmatched. The CDR3 is 19 amino acids. From germline, CDR1 is SNHLY and CDR2 FYNNEI.

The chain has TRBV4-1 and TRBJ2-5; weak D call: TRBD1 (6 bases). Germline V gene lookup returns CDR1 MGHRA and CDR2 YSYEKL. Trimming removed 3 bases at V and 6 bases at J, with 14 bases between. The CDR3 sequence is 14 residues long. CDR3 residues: CASSQEGGSKTQYF. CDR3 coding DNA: TGCGCCAGCAGCCAGGAAGGGGGATCCAAGACCCAGTACTTC.

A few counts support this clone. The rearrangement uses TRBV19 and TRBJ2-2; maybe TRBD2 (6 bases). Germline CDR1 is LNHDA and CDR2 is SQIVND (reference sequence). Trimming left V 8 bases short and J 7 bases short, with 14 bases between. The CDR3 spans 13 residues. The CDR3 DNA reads TGTGCCAGTCAGGACTGGCGGGGCGGGGAGCTGTTTTTT. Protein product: CASQDWRGGELFF.

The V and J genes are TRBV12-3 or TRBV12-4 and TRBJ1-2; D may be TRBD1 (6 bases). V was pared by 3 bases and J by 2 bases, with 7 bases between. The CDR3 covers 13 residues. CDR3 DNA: TGTGCCAGCAGTTTTACAGGGAACTATGGCTACACCTTC. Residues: CASSFTGNYGYTF.

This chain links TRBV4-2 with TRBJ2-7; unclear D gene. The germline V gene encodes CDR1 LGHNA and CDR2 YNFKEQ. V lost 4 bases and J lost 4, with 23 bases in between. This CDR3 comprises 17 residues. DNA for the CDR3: TGTGCCAGCAGCCGCTCCTCCGCACAAAAGATCGGGTACGAGCAGTACTTC. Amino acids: CASSRSSAQKIGYEQYF.

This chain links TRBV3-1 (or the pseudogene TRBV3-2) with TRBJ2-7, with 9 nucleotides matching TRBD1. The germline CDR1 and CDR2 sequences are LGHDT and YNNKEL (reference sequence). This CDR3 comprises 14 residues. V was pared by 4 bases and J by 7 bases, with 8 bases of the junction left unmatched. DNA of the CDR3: TGTGCCAGCAGCCTGGAGGACAGGGGTGGAGAGCAGTACTTC. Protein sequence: CASSLEDRGGEQYF.

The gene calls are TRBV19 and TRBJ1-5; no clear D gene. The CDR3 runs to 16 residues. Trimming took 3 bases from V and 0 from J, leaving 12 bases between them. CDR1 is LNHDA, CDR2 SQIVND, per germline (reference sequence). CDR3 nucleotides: TGTGCCAGTAGTATTAGTTTACCCTATAGCAATCAGCCCCAGCATTTT. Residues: CASSISLPYSNQPQHF. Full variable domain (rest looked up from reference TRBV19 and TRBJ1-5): DGGITQSPKYLFRKEGQNVTLSCEQNLNHDAMYWYRQDPGQGLRLIYYSQIVNDFQKGDIAEGYSVSREKKESFPLTVTSAQKNPTAFYLCASSISLPYSNQPQHFGDGTRLSIL.

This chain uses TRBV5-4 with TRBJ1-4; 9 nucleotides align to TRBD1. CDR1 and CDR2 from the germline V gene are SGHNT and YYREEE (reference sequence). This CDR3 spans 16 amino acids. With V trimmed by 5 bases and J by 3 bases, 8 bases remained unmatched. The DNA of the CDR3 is TGTGCCAGCAGTATGGGACAGGGAAGAGCTAATGAAAAACTGTTTTTT. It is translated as CASSMGQGRANEKLFF.

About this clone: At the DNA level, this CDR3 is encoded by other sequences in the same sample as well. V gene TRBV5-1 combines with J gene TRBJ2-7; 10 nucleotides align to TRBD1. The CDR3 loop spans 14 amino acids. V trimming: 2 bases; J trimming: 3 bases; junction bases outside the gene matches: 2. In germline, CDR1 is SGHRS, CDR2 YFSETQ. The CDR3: CASSFRDRGYEQYF. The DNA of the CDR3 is TGCGCCAGCAGCTTCAGGGACAGGGGCTACGAGCAGTACTTC.

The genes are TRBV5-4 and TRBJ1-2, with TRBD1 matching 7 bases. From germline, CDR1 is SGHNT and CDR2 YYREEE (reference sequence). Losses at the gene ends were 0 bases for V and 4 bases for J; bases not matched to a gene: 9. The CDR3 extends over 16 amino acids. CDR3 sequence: CASSLAYKGATYGYTF. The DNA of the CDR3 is TGTGCCAGCAGCTTGGCCTACAAGGGGGCGACCTATGGCTACACCTTC.

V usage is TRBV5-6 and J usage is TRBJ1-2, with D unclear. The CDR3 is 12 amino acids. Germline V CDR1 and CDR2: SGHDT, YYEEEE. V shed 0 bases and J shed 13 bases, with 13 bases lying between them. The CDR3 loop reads CASSLGLGVCTF. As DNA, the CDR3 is TGTGCCAGCAGCTTGGGTCTGGGCGTCTGCACCTTC.

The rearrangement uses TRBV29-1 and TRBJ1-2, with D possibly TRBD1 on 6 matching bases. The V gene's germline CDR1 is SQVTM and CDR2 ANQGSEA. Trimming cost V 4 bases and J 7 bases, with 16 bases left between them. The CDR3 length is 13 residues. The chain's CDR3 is CSVGEGRGSGYTF. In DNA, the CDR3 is TGCAGCGTTGGGGAGGGCAGGGGTAGTGGCTACACCTTC.

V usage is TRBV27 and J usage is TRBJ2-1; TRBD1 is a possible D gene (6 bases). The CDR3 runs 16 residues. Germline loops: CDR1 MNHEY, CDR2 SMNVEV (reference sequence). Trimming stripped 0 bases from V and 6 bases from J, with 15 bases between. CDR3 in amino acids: CASSLSMAGERNEQFF. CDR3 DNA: TGTGCCAGCAGTTTATCGATGGCAGGGGAACGCAATGAGCAGTTCTTC.

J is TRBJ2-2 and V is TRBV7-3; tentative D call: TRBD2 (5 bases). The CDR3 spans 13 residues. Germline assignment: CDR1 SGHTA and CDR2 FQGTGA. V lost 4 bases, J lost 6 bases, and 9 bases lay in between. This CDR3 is CASSSGIPGELFF. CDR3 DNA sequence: TGTGCCAGCAGCTCGGGGATTCCCGGGGAGCTGTTTTTT.

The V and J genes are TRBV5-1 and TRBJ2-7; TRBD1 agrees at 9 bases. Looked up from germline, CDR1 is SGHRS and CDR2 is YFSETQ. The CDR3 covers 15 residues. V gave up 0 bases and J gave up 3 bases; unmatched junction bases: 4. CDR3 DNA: TGCGCCAGCAGCTTGGTCGGGACAGGGTACTACGAGCAGTACTTC. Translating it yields CASSLVGTGYYEQYF.

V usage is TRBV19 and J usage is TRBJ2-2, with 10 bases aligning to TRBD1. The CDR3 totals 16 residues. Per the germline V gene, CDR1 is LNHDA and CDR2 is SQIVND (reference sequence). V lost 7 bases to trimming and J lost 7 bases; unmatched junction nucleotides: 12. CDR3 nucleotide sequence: TGTGCCAGTAAGACAGGGGGCTACAATCCCATCGGGGAGCTGTTTTTT. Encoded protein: CASKTGGYNPIGELFF.

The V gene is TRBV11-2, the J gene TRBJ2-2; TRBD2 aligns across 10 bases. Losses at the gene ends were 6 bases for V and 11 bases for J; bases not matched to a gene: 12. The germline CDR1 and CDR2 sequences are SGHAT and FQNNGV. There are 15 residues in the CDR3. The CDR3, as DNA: TGTGCCAGCAGTTCGCTAGCGGGAGCCGTTTTAGAGCTGTTTTTT. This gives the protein CASSSLAGAVLELFF. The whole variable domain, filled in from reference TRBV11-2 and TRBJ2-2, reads EAGVAQSPRYKIIEKRQSVAFWCNPISGHATLYWYQQILGQGPKLLIQFQNNGVVDDSQLPKDRFSAERLKGVDSTLKIQPAKLEDSAVYLCASSSLAGAVLELFFGEGSRLTVL.

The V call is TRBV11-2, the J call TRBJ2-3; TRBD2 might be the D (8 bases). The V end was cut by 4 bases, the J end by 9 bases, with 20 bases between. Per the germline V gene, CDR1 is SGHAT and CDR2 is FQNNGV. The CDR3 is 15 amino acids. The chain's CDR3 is CASSSGGPATGTQYF. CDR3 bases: TGTGCCAGCAGCTCGGGGGGGCCAGCGACAGGGACGCAGTATTTT.

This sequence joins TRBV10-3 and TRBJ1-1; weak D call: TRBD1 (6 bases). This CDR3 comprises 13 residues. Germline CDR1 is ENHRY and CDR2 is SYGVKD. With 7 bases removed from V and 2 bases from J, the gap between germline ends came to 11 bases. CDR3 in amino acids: CAITETGNTEAFF. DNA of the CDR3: TGTGCCATCACCGAGACAGGAAACACTGAAGCTTTCTTT.

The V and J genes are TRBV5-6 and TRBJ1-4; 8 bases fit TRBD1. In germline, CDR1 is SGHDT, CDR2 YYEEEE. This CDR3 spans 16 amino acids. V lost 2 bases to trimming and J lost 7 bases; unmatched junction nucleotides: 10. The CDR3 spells CASSFLPRQGAEKLFF. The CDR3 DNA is TGTGCCAGCAGCTTCCTCCCGCGGCAGGGGGCTGAAAAACTGTTTTTT.

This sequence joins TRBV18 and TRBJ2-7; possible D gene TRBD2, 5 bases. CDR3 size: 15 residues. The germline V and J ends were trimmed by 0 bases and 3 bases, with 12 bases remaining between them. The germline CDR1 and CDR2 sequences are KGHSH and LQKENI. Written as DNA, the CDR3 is TGTGCCAGCTCACCACCAAATGGCCGGGACTACGAGCAGTACTTC. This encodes CASSPPNGRDYEQYF.

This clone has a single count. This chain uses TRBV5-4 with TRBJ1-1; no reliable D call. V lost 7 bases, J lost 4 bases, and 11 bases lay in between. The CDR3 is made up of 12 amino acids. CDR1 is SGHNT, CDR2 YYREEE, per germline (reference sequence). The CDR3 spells CASGRAGTEAFF. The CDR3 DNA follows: TGTGCCAGCGGGAGAGCGGGCACTGAAGCTTTCTTT.

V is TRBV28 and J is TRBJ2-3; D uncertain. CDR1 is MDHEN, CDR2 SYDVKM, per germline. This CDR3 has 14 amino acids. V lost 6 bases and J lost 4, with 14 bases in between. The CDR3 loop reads CASSRRVAPDTQYF. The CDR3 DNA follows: TGTGCCAGCAGCCGTCGGGTTGCCCCAGATACGCAGTATTTT.

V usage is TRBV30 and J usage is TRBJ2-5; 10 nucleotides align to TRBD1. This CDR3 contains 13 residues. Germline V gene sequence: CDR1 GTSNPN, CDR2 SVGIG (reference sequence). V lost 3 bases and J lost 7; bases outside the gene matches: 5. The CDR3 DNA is TGTGCCTGGAGCGACAGGGGGCTTGGGACCCAGTACTTC. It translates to CAWSDRGLGTQYF.

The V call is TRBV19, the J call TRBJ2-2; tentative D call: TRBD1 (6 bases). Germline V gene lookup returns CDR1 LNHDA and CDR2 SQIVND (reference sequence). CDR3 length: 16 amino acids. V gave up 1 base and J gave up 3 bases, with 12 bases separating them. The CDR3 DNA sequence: TGTGCCAGTAGTATAGTACAGGGCGTTTACACCGGGGAGCTGTTTTTT. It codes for CASSIVQGVYTGELFF.

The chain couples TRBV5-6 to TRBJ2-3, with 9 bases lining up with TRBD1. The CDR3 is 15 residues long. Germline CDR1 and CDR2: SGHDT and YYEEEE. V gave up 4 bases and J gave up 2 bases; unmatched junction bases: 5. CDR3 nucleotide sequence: TGTGCCAGCAGCCCCGGGACAGGGTACACAGATACGCAGTATTTT. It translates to CASSPGTGYTDTQYF.

The CDR3 bases are TGTGCCAGCAGCCGGGACAGACTCGATTCACCCCTCCACTTT. Translating gives CASSRDRLDSPLHF. The chain links TRBV2 to TRBJ1-6; 7 bases agree with TRBD1. J was trimmed by 8 bases and V by 6 bases; bases with no gene match: 7. The CDR3 spans 14 residues. Germline CDR1 reads SNHLY; CDR2 reads FYNNEI. Full variable domain (remainder filled in from reference TRBV2 and TRBJ1-6): EPEVTQTPSHQVTQMGQEVILRCVPISNHLYFYWYRQILGQKVEFLVSFYNNEISEKSEIFDDQFSVERPDGSNFTLKIRSTKLEDSAMYFCASSRDRLDSPLHFGNGTRLTVT.

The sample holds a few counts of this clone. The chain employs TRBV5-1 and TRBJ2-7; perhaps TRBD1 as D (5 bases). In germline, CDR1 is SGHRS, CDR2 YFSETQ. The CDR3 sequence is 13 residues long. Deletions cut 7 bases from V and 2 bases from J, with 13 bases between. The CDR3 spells CASATTDAYEQYF. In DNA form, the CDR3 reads TGCGCCAGCGCGACGACAGATGCCTACGAGCAGTACTTC.